This T cell receptor beta chain stems from a study of blood T cell repertoires in COVID-19. Whole-study context: COVID-19 samples from acute and convalescent phases originated in the United States, Italy and Spain. T cells, B-cell-depleted T cells, or PBMCs provided the cDNA or gDNA that served as material.

Between the trimmed V and J ends, which lost 1 base and 9 bases, there was a span of 16 bases. There are 16 residues in the CDR3. Germline V gene sequence: CDR1 LGHNA, CDR2 YSLEER. The authors' processing: Researchers report that nucleated cell counts were estimated from reference gene primer amplification. Generated by immunoSEQ multiplex PCR, the TCRdb table keeps only in-frame clones and is missing some. The V and J calls and clone size are taken from that table; D and trimming were inferred from the DNA. The sample carries some 83,000 clones, roughly 87% recorded once. The genes are TRBV4-3 and TRBJ1-6, with D perhaps matching TRBD1 (5 bases). Sequenced sample: peripheral blood. The TCR comes from an elderly woman with active or convalescent COVID-19. The DNA of the CDR3 is TGCGCCAGCAGCCAAGGTCCGGGAGGGGCGCCTTCACCCCTCCACTTT. Translated, it gives CASSQGPGGAPSPLHF.